The rows below give T cell receptor beta chains drawn from one sample of a study of T cells in Graves' hyperthyroidism and ophthalmopathy. TCRdb re-called the multiplex PCR reads through MiXCR, storing one row per CDR3 protein. The sample consists of some 650,000 distinct CDR3 sequences, approximately 16% of them appearing once. The sequencing sample was made of blood. The receptors were sampled from a woman between 40 and 55 years old with Graves' ophthalmopathy. Both conserved end residues are trimmed from each CDR3. Each record gives: V gene, CDR3 protein.

V gene: TRBV18
CDR3 protein: ASSPPLLAGAKHEQF

V gene: TRBV7-2
CDR3 protein: ASSTQGQVGSPLH

V gene: TRBV10-2
CDR3 protein: ASSDLGRSSYEQY

V gene: TRBV2
CDR3 protein: ASRAAYEQY

V gene: TRBV4-1
CDR3 protein: ASSQAMDRAYEQY

V gene: TRBV4-1
CDR3 protein: ASSPQPGGSYNEQF

V gene: TRBV12-3/TRBV12-4
CDR3 protein: ASSPSRVRANTEAF

V gene: TRBV7-9
CDR3 protein: ASSRGLDSYNEQF

V gene: TRBV28
CDR3 protein: ASSLDQRQNIQY

V gene: TRBV15
CDR3 protein: ATSSLTSGIEQY

V gene: TRBV3-1
CDR3 protein: ASSKSGGTETQY

V gene: TRBV2
CDR3 protein: ASSSDREETQY

V gene: TRBV6-1
CDR3 protein: ASRRTGEGSPLH

V gene: TRBV28
CDR3 protein: ASKETGDTEAF

V gene: TRBV19
CDR3 protein: ASKPQGYQPQH

V gene: TRBV5-1
CDR3 protein: ASSPSTVSYGYT

V gene: TRBV10-3
CDR3 protein: AISPLTSRITDTQY

V gene: TRBV5-1
CDR3 protein: ASSLGAGDNSPLH

V gene: TRBV27
CDR3 protein: ASFRMTSGSYEQY

V gene: TRBV2
CDR3 protein: ASRGGSPLH

V gene: TRBV7-9
CDR3 protein: ASSPGSNEQY

V gene: TRBV4-1
CDR3 protein: ASSQEEHRGGGNTIY

V gene: TRBV6-1
CDR3 protein: ASLRTAEMEAF

V gene: TRBV27
CDR3 protein: ASKGASGAQY

V gene: TRBV11-2
CDR3 protein: ASSSPDRGTYEQY

V gene: TRBV5-1
CDR3 protein: ASSLIPGSSYNEQF

V gene: TRBV28
CDR3 protein: ASSFSHGNTGELF

V gene: TRBV3-1
CDR3 protein: ASSRGTGDEKLF

V gene: TRBV5-6
CDR3 protein: ASSLKRAPYNEQF

V gene: TRBV10-3
CDR3 protein: AISEPKGASGSLEADTQY